Listed here are 8 T cell receptor beta chains from one sample, sequenced in a study of response to subunit inactivated influenza vaccine. TCRdb re-called the RT-PCR reads through MiXCR, storing one row per CDR3 protein. There are roughly 500,000 distinct CDR3 sequences in the sample; 15% to 20% occur only once, and less than 4% lies in the top ten. This specimen consisted of CD4+ T cells sorted from PBMCs, obtained approximately 25 months after vaccination. The receptors shown here come from a man aged 50-75 years who received an inactivated influenza vaccine.

This clonotype came up a few times. The chain carries TRBV10-3 and TRBJ2-3; D is ambiguous. V was trimmed by 2 bases and J by 4 bases, leaving 7 bases between them. Germline values: CDR1 ENHRY, CDR2 SYGVKD. The CDR3 consists of 13 residues. The CDR3 loop is CAISERQSDTQYF. In DNA, the CDR3 is TGTGCCATCAGTGAGCGGCAGTCAGATACGCAGTATTTT.

As for this clonotype: A read error may be the cause here, since a much bigger clone is one base away. The J gene is TRBJ2-7, the V gene TRBV6-1; D is perhaps TRBD2 (6 bases). The J call could be wrong; TRBJ2-1 is a better fit for the DNA end. The germline CDR1 and CDR2 sequences are MNHNS and SASEGT. The CDR3 is 15 amino acids. The CDR3 DNA reads TGTGCCAGCAGACCCCGGGACTGGAGCTCCTACGAGCAGTTCTTC. Protein product: CASRPRDWSSYEQFF.

J is TRBJ2-7 and V is TRBV20-1, with TRBD2 matching over 10 bases. Trimming removed 6 bases from V and 3 bases from J; junction bases left unmatched: 5. The CDR3 runs 13 residues. Germline assignment: CDR1 DFQATT and CDR2 SNEGSKA (reference sequence). The CDR3 coding sequence is TGCAGTGCATTCCGGACTAGCGGCTACGAGCAGTACTTC. It specifies CSAFRTSGYEQYF.

There are a few counts of this clonotype. The genes are TRBV5-6 and TRBJ1-2; D perhaps matches TRBD1 (5 bases). The CDR3 spans 15 residues. Trimming took off 3 bases at V and 4 bases at J, with 16 bases between the two ends. Per germline, CDR1 SGHDT and CDR2 YYEEEE. CDR3 DNA: TGTGCCAGCAGCTCGAAAAAGGACATCCTCTATGGCTACACCTTC. It is translated as CASSSKKDILYGYTF.

This clonotype was seen only a few times. The chain couples TRBV27 to TRBJ1-4; possibly TRBD1 for D (5 bases). The CDR3 extends over 15 amino acids. Germline assignment: CDR1 MNHEY and CDR2 SMNVEV (reference sequence). Trimming removed 2 bases at V and 7 bases at J, with 14 bases between. This CDR3 is CASSLGGGPPEKLFF. CDR3 DNA: TGTGCCAGCAGTTTAGGCGGGGGACCTCCTGAAAAACTGTTTTTT. The full variable domain, with the rest looked up from reference TRBV27 and TRBJ1-4, is EAQVTQNPRYLITVTGKKLTVTCSQNMNHEYMSWYRQDPGLGLRQIYYSMNVEVTDKGDVPEGYKVSRKEKRNFPLILESPSPNQTSLYFCASSLGGGPPEKLFFGSGTQLSVL.

This clonotype was observed a handful of times. V usage is TRBV4-3 and J usage is TRBJ2-1; 9 bases line up with TRBD2. Per germline, CDR1 LGHNA and CDR2 YSLEER. V was clipped by 0 bases and J by 7 bases; unmatched bases: 13. The CDR3 totals 18 residues. CDR3 nucleotides: TGCGCCAGCAGCCAAGAAAGTCGCGGGGGGGCCCGAGGGAATGAGCAGTTCTTC. Protein product: CASSQESRGGARGNEQFF.

This clonotype was seen more than once but under ten times. The J gene is TRBJ2-5, the V gene TRBV6-1, with D unresolved. The length of the CDR3 is 11 residues. The V end lost 8 bases, the J end lost 3 bases, and 7 bases lay between the germline ends. Germline V CDR1 and CDR2: MNHNS, SASEGT. The CDR3 DNA sequence: TGTGCCAGCGCTGCTAAAGAGACCCAGTACTTC. It specifies CASAAKETQYF.

The J gene is TRBJ2-7, the V gene TRBV14, with D possibly matching TRBD2 (6 bases). The V end was cut by 0 bases, the J end by 5 bases, with 14 bases between. The CDR3 contains 15 residues. In germline, CDR1 is SGHDN, CDR2 FVKESK. The CDR3 spells CASSQDAGRAHEQYF. The CDR3 bases are TGTGCCAGCAGCCAAGATGCGGGAAGGGCCCACGAGCAGTACTTC.